The entry below describes one T cell receptor (beta chain). A library prepared for alpha chains yielded this beta chain as an off-target read; its size is of little meaning. These data are taken from a study of spatial heterogeneity in lung cancer. About the study: Available follow-up PBMC samples were sequenced, at a median of approximately 24 months post-resection. TCR and UMI combinations that were unique each appeared, on average, more than ten times in raw reads. Alpha-chain sequences were detected in numbers that were consistently lower than beta-chain sequences.

Described time point: blood at routine non-recurrence follow-up after resection. All TCR cDNA molecules were individually tagged with a unique molecular identifier. From the 5' RACE reads, TCRdb called clonotypes with MiXCR, one entry per CDR3 protein. Counted here are fewer than 2,500 distinct CDR3 sequences, roughly 26% occurring once; the ten biggest clones make up about 25%. V was trimmed by 1 base and J by 2 bases, leaving 12 bases between them. CDR3 length equals 16 residues. CDR1 and CDR2 (germline): LNHDA, SQIVND (reference sequence). V usage is TRBV19 and J usage is TRBJ2-1; possible D gene TRBD2, 5 bases. This sample comprised PBMCs, obtained at follow-up. The receptor was isolated from a male donor with early-stage non-small cell lung cancer. The CDR3 sequence: CASSIGWEPTYNEQFF. DNA for the CDR3: TGTGCCAGTAGTATAGGTTGGGAGCCCACCTACAATGAGCAGTTCTTC.